This T cell receptor beta chain was sequenced in a study of blood T cell repertoires in COVID-19. Here immunoSEQ multiplex PCR was the method, and the copy in TCRdb shows in-frame clones only, minus some. The sample lists about 100,000 clones, around 85% occurring once. Per germline, CDR1 MNHEY and CDR2 SVGAGI. Germline trimming cut 4 bases from V and 3 bases from J; bases unmatched to any gene: 1. This CDR3 is 14 amino acids long. The chain has TRBV6-5 and TRBJ2-5; 11 bases align to TRBD2. The TCR comes from a man aged 50 or older with active or convalescent COVID-19. Specimen: peripheral blood. CDR3 protein: CASSLGLAEETQYF. For the CDR3, the DNA is TGTGCCAGCAGTTTGGGACTAGCGGAAGAGACCCAGTACTTC.